A single sample gave rise to the 30 T cell receptor beta chains below, sequenced in a study of blood T cell repertoires in COVID-19. Assay: immunoSEQ multiplex PCR; the TCRdb copy retains only in-frame clones and omits some. The table shows about 52,000 clones, with 86% occurring only once. Sequenced sample: peripheral blood. All receptors come from a woman aged 80 or over with acute or convalescent COVID-19.

This clone was found a few times. The chain combines TRBV12-3 or TRBV12-4 with TRBJ1-2; D gene uncertain. Trimming pared 2 bases from V and 7 bases from J, leaving 8 bases between. The CDR3 length is 12 residues. The CDR3 nucleotides are TGTGCCAGCAGTTTAATCGGAGCTGGCTACACCTTC. Translated: CASSLIGAGYTF.

V usage is TRBV19 and J usage is TRBJ1-1, with TRBD1 as a possible D gene (5 bases). The germline gives CDR1 LNHDA, CDR2 SQIVND (reference sequence). Trimming removed 4 bases at V and 5 bases at J, with 14 bases between. CDR3 length equals 14 residues. DNA for the CDR3: TGTGCCAGTAGTAATGTAGGGGTCGGTACTGAAGCTTTCTTT. This sequence encodes CASSNVGVGTEAFF.

V usage is TRBV5-1 and J usage is TRBJ2-3; 12 bases line up with TRBD2. The CDR3 is 17 amino acids. Trimming at V came to 0 bases and at J to 6 bases, leaving 8 bases not matched to a gene. Germline V gene data show CDR1 as SGHRS and CDR2 as YFSETQ. Written as DNA, the CDR3 is TGCGCCAGCAGCTTGGCCGCTAGCGGGGGGGCAGTGGATACGCAGTATTTT. Its translation is CASSLAASGGAVDTQYF.

The chain carries TRBV12-3 or TRBV12-4 and TRBJ2-7, with TRBD2 as a possible D gene (5 bases). V lost 4 bases and J lost 12, with 13 bases in between. This CDR3 is 11 amino acids long. CDR3 in amino acids: CASSSGLGWYF. In DNA, the CDR3 is TGTGCCAGCAGTTCCGGACTTGGATGGTACTTC.

This chain joins TRBV19 and TRBJ1-2, with D perhaps TRBD1 (6 bases). The CDR3 runs to 16 residues. V shed 7 bases and J shed 3 bases, with 21 bases lying between them. CDR1 is LNHDA, CDR2 SQIVND, per germline (reference sequence). DNA for the CDR3: TGTGCCAGTACTTATAGGTTGCACAGGGCGGACTATGGCTACACCTTC. Translation gives CASTYRLHRADYGYTF.

The gene calls are TRBV11-3 and TRBJ1-3; tentative D call: TRBD1 (5 bases). The CDR3 contains 14 residues. Trimming pared 5 bases from V and 0 bases from J, leaving 8 bases between. Germline V lookup: CDR1 SGHNT, CDR2 YENEEA. Here the CDR3 DNA reads TGTGCCAGCAGCCGGACACCCTCTGGAAACACCATATATTTT. Translated, it gives CASSRTPSGNTIYF. The full variable domain, with the rest looked up from reference TRBV11-3 and TRBJ1-3, is EAGVVQSPRYKIIEKKQPVAFWCNPISGHNTLYWYLQNLGQGPELLIRYENEEAVDDSQLPKDRFSAERLKGVDSTLKIQPAELGDSAVYLCASSRTPSGNTIYFGEGSWLTVV.

CDR3 nucleotide sequence: TGTGCCAGCAGCCCTACCGGGACAGGGAGAAACACTGAAGCTTTCTTT. Its translation: CASSPTGTGRNTEAFF. This chain joins TRBV6-2 or TRBV6-3 and TRBJ1-1; TRBD1 aligns across 9 bases. Germline values: CDR1 MNHEY, CDR2 SVGEGT. With V trimmed by 6 bases and J by 2 bases, 10 bases remained unmatched. CDR3 size: 16 residues.

This sequence joins TRBV6-5 and TRBJ1-5, with unresolved D. The CDR3 contains 14 residues. V was trimmed by 7 bases and J by 3 bases, leaving 13 bases between them. CDR1 and CDR2 from the germline V gene are MNHEY and SVGAGI. The CDR3, as DNA: TGTGCCAGCAAAGAAGGACTACTCAATCAGCCCCAGCATTTT. This codes for CASKEGLLNQPQHF.

This chain uses TRBV5-5 with TRBJ1-1; 7 positions agree with TRBD1. From germline, CDR1 is SGHKS and CDR2 YYEKEE (reference sequence). Losses at the gene ends were 3 bases for V and 1 base for J; bases not matched to a gene: 6. The CDR3 length is 15 residues. CDR3 region: CASSSRDRKNTEAFF. The CDR3 region has the DNA TGTGCCAGCAGCTCCCGGGACAGAAAGAACACTGAAGCTTTCTTT. The variable domain in full, with the rest retrieved from reference TRBV5-5 and TRBJ1-1, is DAGVTQSPTHLIKTRGQQVTLRCSPISGHKSVSWYQQVLGQGPQFIFQYYEKEERGRGNFPDRFSARQFPNYSSELNVNALLLGDSALYLCASSSRDRKNTEAFFGQGTRLTVV.

The J gene is TRBJ1-1, the V gene TRBV6-4; D may be TRBD1 (6 bases). This CDR3 has 15 amino acids. Germline assignment: CDR1 MRHNA and CDR2 SNTAGT. Deletions cut 4 bases from V and 2 bases from J, with 14 bases between. DNA of the CDR3: TGTGCCAGCAGTGCAGAGGGGGGGTTAAACACTGAAGCTTTCTTT. This translates into CASSAEGGLNTEAFF.

The chain couples TRBV28 to TRBJ1-5; no clear D gene. This CDR3 has 14 residues. Looked up from germline, CDR1 is MDHEN and CDR2 is SYDVKM. V lost 8 bases and J 4 bases, leaving 15 bases between the germline ends. Here the CDR3 reads CASVPSLMNQPQHF. In DNA, the CDR3 is TGTGCCAGCGTCCCCTCTCTAATGAATCAGCCCCAGCATTTT.

The rearrangement links TRBV3-1 (or the pseudogene TRBV3-2) to TRBJ2-2; the D is unclear. Germline V CDR1 and CDR2: LGHDT, YNNKEL (reference sequence). The CDR3 totals 14 residues. V dropped 2 bases and J dropped 5 bases, with 9 bases sitting between them. The CDR3, as DNA: TGTGCCAGCAGCCAAACGACTGCTACCGGGGAGCTGTTTTTT. This codes for CASSQTTATGELFF.

The chain is built from TRBV3-1 (or the pseudogene TRBV3-2) and TRBJ2-7, with a tentative D call TRBD2 (6 bases). V was shortened by 0 bases and J by 3 bases, with 24 bases between the two germline ends. CDR1 and CDR2 from the germline V gene are LGHDT and YNNKEL (reference sequence). This CDR3 is 19 amino acids long. The CDR3 spells CASSQDLNSGSPEGYEQYV. Written as DNA, the CDR3 is TGTGCCAGCAGCCAAGATCTGAATAGCGGATCCCCTGAAGGCTACGAGCAGTACGTC.

This clone came up a few times. This chain connects TRBV13 to TRBJ1-6; perhaps TRBD1 as D (5 bases). Per the germline V gene, CDR1 is PRHDT and CDR2 is FYEKMQ (reference sequence). Trimming removed 4 bases at V and 9 bases at J, with 13 bases between. The CDR3 extends over 14 amino acids. CDR3 sequence: CASSWAGMGSPLHF. The CDR3 DNA sequence: TGTGCCAGCAGCTGGGCAGGGATGGGTTCACCCCTCCACTTT.

This clone appeared a few times. The J gene is TRBJ2-5, the V gene TRBV28; 14 positions agree with TRBD2. The CDR3 is 17 amino acids. The germline CDR1 and CDR2 sequences are MDHEN and SYDVKM. V gave up 5 bases and J gave up 5 bases; unmatched junction bases: 10. The CDR3, as DNA: TGTGCCAGCAGTCCTGGGACTAGCGGGGGCCCCCGTGAGACCCAGTACTTC. It translates to CASSPGTSGGPRETQYF.

The genes are TRBV6-4 and TRBJ1-2; D is ambiguous. V was shortened by 0 bases and J by 8 bases, with 16 bases between the two germline ends. Germline V gene lookup returns CDR1 MRHNA and CDR2 SNTAGT. This CDR3 spans 15 amino acids. In nucleotides, the CDR3 is TGTGCCAGCAGTGACTCTGGGCGGGGAATAGGAGGCTACACCTTC. This translates into CASSDSGRGIGGYTF.

Comment on this clone: At one of its ends the junction is not consistent with the germline gene, which may arise from a read error. The chain is built from TRBV7-7 and TRBJ2-5, with a weak D call TRBD1 (5 bases). CDR3 length equals 15 residues. CDR1 is SSHAT and CDR2 is FNYEAQ in the germline V gene (reference sequence). CDR3 in DNA: TGTGCTAGCAGCCTTGGACAAGCCCGCCAAGAGACCCAGTACTTC. This translates into CASSLGQARQETQYF.

This clone was observed once. The chain recombines TRBV19 with TRBJ2-2; TRBD1 agrees at 7 bases. CDR1 is LNHDA, CDR2 SQIVND, per germline (reference sequence). The CDR3 is 16 residues long. V lost 5 bases, J lost 0 bases, and 6 bases stayed unmatched. The CDR3 DNA reads as TGTGCCAGTAGTCCGGACAGGCCTACGAACACCGGGGAGCTGTTTTTT. Residues: CASSPDRPTNTGELFF. The full variable domain, rest sourced from reference TRBV19 and TRBJ2-2, is DGGITQSPKYLFRKEGQNVTLSCEQNLNHDAMYWYRQDPGQGLRLIYYSQIVNDFQKGDIAEGYSVSREKKESFPLTVTSAQKNPTAFYLCASSPDRPTNTGELFFGEGSRLTVL.

The chain combines TRBV4-2 with TRBJ1-1; 8 positions match TRBD1. Germline values: CDR1 LGHNA, CDR2 YNFKEQ. This CDR3 is 15 amino acids long. Trimming removed 3 bases from V and 0 bases from J; junction bases left unmatched: 3. CDR3 loop: CASSQGGQVNTEAFF. The CDR3 DNA follows: TGTGCCAGCAGCCAGGGGGGACAGGTGAACACTGAAGCTTTCTTT.

CDR3 amino acids: CASGYNLNTEAFF. Written as DNA, the CDR3 is TGTGCTAGTGGTTATAACTTGAACACTGAAGCTTTCTTT. The rearrangement links TRBV12-5 to TRBJ1-1; unclear D gene. The CDR3 is made up of 13 amino acids. From germline, CDR1 is LGHNT and CDR2 FRNRAP. V was trimmed by 4 bases and J by 0 bases, leaving 6 bases between them.

The chain has TRBV24-1 and TRBJ1-2, with D possibly TRBD1 on 5 matching bases. In germline, CDR1 is KGHDR, CDR2 SFDVKD. The CDR3 is 13 amino acids. The germline V and J ends were trimmed by 4 bases and 5 bases, with 10 bases remaining between them. CDR3 nucleotide sequence: TGTGCCACCAGTGAAGGGCAGGGATATGGCTACACCTTC. It codes for CATSEGQGYGYTF.

V gene TRBV11-2 combines with J gene TRBJ2-1; D is possibly TRBD1 (5 bases). Deletions cut 0 bases from V and 6 bases from J, with 12 bases between. This CDR3 is built from 15 residues. The germline V gene has CDR1 SGHAT and CDR2 FQNNGV. CDR3 coding DNA: TGTGCCAGCAGCTTAGATCAGGGCCGTCTCAATGAGCAGTTCTTC. Protein product: CASSLDQGRLNEQFF.

This chain joins TRBV6-4 and TRBJ1-5; 7 positions match TRBD1. Germline V gives CDR1 MRHNA, CDR2 SNTAGT. The CDR3 has 16 residues. J gave up 1 base and V 6 bases, and 9 bases lay outside the gene matches. The CDR3 sequence is CASRTTGEVSNQPQHF. The CDR3 DNA follows: TGTGCCAGCAGAACAACAGGGGAGGTAAGCAATCAGCCCCAGCATTTT.

The V call is TRBV6-5, the J call TRBJ2-3; 8 nucleotides align to TRBD2. The V and J ends lost 5 bases and 2 bases, in that order; junction bases with no gene match: 3. The CDR3 has 14 residues. The germline V gene has CDR1 MNHEY and CDR2 SVGAGI. The CDR3 DNA sequence: TGTGCCAGCAGTAGCGGGGGACACACAGATACGCAGTATTTT. Translating it yields CASSSGGHTDTQYF.

The chain joins TRBV11-2 to TRBJ1-5; perhaps TRBD1 as D (6 bases). V was clipped by 6 bases and J by 0 bases, with 9 bases between them. CDR3 length equals 14 residues. CDR1 and CDR2 (germline): SGHAT, FQNNGV. This CDR3 is CASSQQGSNQPQHF. CDR3 coding DNA: TGTGCCAGCAGTCAACAGGGTAGCAATCAGCCCCAGCATTTT.

V and J are TRBV11-1 and TRBJ2-7; D is ambiguous. V gave up 0 bases and J gave up 10 bases, with 13 bases separating them. The CDR3 runs to 13 residues. Germline-derived CDR1 and CDR2 are SGHAT and FQDESV (reference sequence). In DNA, the CDR3 is TGTGCCAGCAGCTTAGCACCCGAGCTTGAACAGTACGTC. Its translation is CASSLAPELEQYV.

The chain is built from TRBV5-6 and TRBJ2-1; 11 nucleotides match TRBD2. V lost 4 bases, J lost 7 bases, and 13 bases stayed unmatched. This CDR3 region has 17 residues. Germline CDR1 reads SGHDT; CDR2 reads YYEEEE. CDR3 amino acids: CASSNNLLAGGGNEQFF. CDR3 nucleotides: TGTGCCAGCAGCAACAATCTCCTAGCGGGAGGTGGTAATGAGCAGTTCTTC.

As concerns this clone: Its ends do not fully match the called genes, so a read error is possible. The chain combines TRBV7-7 with TRBJ2-5, with 8 bases identical to TRBD2. Germline loops: CDR1 SSHAT, CDR2 FNYEAQ (reference sequence). The CDR3 has 16 residues. Here the CDR3 DNA reads TGTGCTAGCAGCTTAGTTAGGACTAGCTCCGTAGAGACCCAGTACTTC. Translated: CASSLVRTSSVETQYF.

This clone is a singleton in its sample. The rearrangement joins TRBV11-2 to TRBJ1-2, with 8 bases identical to TRBD1. CDR3 length: 14 residues. Trimming at V came to 3 bases and at J to 4 bases, leaving 4 bases not matched to a gene. Germline V gene sequence: CDR1 SGHAT, CDR2 FQNNGV. As DNA, the CDR3 is TGTGCCAGCAGCTTTACAGGGGGAGGCTATGGCTACACCTTC. Translated, it gives CASSFTGGGYGYTF. The full variable domain, in which reference TRBV11-2 and TRBJ1-2 provide the parts outside the CDR3, is EAGVAQSPRYKIIEKRQSVAFWCNPISGHATLYWYQQILGQGPKLLIQFQNNGVVDDSQLPKDRFSAERLKGVDSTLKIQPAKLEDSAVYLCASSFTGGGYGYTFGSGTRLTVV.

This chain joins TRBV4-2 and TRBJ1-2; D remains unclear. Germline V gene lookup returns CDR1 LGHNA and CDR2 YNFKEQ. V lost 1 base and J lost 4, with 16 bases in between. The CDR3 spans 16 residues. The CDR3 loop reads CASSQVPGVLSYGYTF. CDR3 bases: TGTGCCAGCAGCCAAGTACCCGGGGTACTTAGCTATGGCTACACCTTC.